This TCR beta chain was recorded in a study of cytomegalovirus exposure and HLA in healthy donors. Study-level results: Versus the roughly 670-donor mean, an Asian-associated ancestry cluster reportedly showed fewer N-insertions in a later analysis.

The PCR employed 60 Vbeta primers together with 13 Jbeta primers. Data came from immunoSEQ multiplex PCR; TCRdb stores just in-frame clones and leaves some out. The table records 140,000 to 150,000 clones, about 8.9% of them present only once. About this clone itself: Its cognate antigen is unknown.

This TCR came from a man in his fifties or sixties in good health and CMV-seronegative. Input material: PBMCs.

CDR3: CASSFSGTSGRRSTDTQYF. Here the CDR3 DNA reads TGTGCCAGCAGCTTCTCCGGGACTAGCGGGAGGCGAAGCACAGATACGCAGTATTTT. V gene TRBV5-6 combines with J gene TRBJ2-3; TRBD2 agrees at 15 bases. Trimming cost V 2 bases and J 0 bases; bases outside gene matches: 7. This CDR3 region has 19 residues. Germline V gene lookup returns CDR1 SGHDT and CDR2 YYEEEE.